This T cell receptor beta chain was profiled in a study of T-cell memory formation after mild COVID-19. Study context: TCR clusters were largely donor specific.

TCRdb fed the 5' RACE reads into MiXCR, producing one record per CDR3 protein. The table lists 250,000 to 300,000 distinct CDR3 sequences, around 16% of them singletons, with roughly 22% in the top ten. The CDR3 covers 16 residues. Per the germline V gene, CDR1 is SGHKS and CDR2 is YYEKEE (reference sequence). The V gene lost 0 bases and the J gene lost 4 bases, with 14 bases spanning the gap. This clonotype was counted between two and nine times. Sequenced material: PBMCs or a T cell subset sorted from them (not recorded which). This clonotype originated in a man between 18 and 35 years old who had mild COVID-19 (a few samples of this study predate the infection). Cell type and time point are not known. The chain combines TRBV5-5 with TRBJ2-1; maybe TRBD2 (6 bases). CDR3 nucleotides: TGTGCCAGCAGCTTGGTTGGCGGGGCGGAGTACAATGAGCAGTTCTTC. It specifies CASSLVGGAEYNEQFF.